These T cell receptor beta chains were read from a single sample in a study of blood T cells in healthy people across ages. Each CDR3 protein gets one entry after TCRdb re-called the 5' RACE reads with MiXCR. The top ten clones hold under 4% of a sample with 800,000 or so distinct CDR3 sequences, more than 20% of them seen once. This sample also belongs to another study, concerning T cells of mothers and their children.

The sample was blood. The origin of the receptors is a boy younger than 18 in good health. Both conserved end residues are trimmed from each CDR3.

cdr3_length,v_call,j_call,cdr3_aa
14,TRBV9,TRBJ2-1,ASSLTSGLINNEQF
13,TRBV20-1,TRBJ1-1,SAMDRGGVNTEAF
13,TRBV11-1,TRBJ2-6,ASSLVYSGANVLT
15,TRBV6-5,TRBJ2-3,ASSYDRKQGHTDTQY
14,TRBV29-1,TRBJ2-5,SVETTGDIRQETQY
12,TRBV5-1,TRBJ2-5,ASSLQLRQETQY
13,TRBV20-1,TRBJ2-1,SASGHIGNYNEQF
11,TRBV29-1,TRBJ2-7,SVVGQYTYEQY
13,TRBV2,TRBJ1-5,ASRMTGYSNQPQH
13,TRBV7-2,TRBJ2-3,ASSLDGRYTDTQY
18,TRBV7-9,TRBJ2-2,ASSPERRPNSGSYTGELF